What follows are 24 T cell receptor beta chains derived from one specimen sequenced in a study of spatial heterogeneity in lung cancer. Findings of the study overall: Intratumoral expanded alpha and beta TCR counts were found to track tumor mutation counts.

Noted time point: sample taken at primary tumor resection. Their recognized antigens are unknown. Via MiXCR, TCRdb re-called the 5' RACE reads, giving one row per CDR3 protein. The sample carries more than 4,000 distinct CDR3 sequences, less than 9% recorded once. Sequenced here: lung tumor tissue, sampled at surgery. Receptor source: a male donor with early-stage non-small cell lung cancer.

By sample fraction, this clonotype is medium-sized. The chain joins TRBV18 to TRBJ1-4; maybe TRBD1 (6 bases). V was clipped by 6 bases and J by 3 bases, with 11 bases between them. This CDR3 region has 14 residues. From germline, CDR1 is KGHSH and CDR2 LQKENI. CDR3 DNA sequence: TGTGCCAGCTCGCCAGGGGTGGCTAATGAAAAACTGTTTTTT. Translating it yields CASSPGVANEKLFF.

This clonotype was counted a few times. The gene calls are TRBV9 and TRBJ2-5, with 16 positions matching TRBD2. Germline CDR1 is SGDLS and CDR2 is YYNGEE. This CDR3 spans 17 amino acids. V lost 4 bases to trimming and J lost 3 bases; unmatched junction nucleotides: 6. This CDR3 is CASSPGGLAGGKETQYF. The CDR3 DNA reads TGTGCCAGCAGCCCTGGGGGACTAGCGGGAGGGAAAGAGACCCAGTACTTC.

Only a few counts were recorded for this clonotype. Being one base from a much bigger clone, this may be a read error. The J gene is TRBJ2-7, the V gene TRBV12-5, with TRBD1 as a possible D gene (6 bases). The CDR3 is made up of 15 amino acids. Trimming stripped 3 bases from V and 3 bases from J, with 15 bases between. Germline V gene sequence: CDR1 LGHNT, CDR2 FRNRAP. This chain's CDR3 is CASGFPGQFHYEQYF. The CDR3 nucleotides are TGTGCTAGTGGTTTCCCTGGACAGTTCCACTACGAGCAGTACTTC.

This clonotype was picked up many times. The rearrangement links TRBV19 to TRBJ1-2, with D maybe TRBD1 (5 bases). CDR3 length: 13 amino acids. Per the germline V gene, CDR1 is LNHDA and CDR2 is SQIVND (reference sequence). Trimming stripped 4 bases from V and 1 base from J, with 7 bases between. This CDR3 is CASSRGHNYGYTF. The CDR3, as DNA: TGTGCCAGTAGTAGAGGACATAACTATGGCTACACCTTC.

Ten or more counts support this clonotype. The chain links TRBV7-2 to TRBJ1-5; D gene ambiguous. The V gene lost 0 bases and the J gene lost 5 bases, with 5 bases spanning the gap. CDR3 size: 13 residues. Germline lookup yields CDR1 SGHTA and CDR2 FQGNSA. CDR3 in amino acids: CASSLAPDQPQHF. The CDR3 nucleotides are TGTGCCAGCAGCTTAGCCCCGGATCAGCCCCAGCATTTT. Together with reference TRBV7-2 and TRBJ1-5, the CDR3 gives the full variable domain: GAGVSQSPSNKVTEKGKDVELRCDPISGHTALYWYRQSLGQGLEFLIYFQGNSAPDKSGLPSDRFSAERTGGSVSTLTIQRTQQEDSAVYLCASSLAPDQPQHFGDGTRLSIL.

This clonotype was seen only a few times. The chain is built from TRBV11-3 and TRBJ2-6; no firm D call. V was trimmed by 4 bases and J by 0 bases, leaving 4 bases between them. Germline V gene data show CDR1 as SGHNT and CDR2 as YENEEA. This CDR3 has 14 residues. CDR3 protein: CASSSSSGANVLTF. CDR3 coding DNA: TGTGCCAGCAGCTCAAGCTCTGGGGCCAACGTCCTGACTTTC.

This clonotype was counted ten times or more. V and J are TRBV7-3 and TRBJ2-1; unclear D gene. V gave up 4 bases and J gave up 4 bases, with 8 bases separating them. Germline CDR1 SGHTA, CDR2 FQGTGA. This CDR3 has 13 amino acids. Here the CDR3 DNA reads TGTGCCAGCAGCTCAGATCCTTACAATGAGCAGTTCTTC. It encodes CASSSDPYNEQFF.

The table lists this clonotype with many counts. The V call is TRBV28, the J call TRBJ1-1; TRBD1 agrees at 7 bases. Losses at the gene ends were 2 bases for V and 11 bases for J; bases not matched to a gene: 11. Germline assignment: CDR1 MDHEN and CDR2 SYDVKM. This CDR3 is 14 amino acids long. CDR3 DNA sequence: TGTGCCAGCAGTTTAGTGTCCGAGACAGGGCTGGCTTTCTTT. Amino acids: CASSLVSETGLAFF.

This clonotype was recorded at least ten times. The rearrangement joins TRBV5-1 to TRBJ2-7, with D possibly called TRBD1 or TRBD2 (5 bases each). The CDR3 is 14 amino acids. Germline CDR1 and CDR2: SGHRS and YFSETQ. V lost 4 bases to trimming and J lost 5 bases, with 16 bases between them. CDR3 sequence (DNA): TGCGCCAGCAGCCCGGGGCAAGGGTGGGACGAGCAGTACTTC. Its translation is CASSPGQGWDEQYF.

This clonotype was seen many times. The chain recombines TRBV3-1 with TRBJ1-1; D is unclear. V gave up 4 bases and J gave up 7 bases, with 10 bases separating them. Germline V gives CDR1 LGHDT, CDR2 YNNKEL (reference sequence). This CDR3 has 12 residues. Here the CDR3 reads CASSRDRLEAFF. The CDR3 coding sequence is TGTGCCAGCAGCCGGGATCGCCTTGAAGCTTTCTTT. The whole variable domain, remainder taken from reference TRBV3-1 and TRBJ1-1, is DTAVSQTPKYLVTQMGNDKSIKCEQNLGHDTMYWYKQDSKKFLKIMFSYNNKELIINETVPNRFSPKSPDKAHLNLHINSLELGDSAVYFCASSRDRLEAFFGQGTRLTVV.

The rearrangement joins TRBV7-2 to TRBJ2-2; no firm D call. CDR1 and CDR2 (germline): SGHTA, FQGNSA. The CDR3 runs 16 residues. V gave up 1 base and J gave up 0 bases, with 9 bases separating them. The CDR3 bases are TGTGCCAGCAGCTTAGGTCCGGTGACGAACACCGGGGAGCTGTTTTTT. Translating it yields CASSLGPVTNTGELFF.

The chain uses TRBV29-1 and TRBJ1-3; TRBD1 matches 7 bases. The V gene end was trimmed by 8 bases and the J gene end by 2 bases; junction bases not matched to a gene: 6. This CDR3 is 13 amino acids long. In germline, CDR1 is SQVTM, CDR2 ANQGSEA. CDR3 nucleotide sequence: TGCAGCACCTCCGACAGGGCTGGAAACACCATATATTTT. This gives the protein CSTSDRAGNTIYF. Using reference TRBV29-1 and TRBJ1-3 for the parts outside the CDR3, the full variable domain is SAVISQKPSRDICQRGTSLTIQCQVDSQVTMMFWYRQQPGQSLTLIATANQGSEATYESGFVIDKFPISRPNLTFSTLTVSNMSPEDSSIYLCSTSDRAGNTIYFGEGSWLTVV.

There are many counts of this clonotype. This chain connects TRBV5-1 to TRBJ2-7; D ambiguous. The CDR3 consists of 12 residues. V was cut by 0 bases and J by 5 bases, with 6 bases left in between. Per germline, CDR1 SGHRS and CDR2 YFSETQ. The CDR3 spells CASSLAANEQYF. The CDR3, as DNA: TGCGCCAGCAGCTTGGCCGCCAACGAGCAGTACTTC.

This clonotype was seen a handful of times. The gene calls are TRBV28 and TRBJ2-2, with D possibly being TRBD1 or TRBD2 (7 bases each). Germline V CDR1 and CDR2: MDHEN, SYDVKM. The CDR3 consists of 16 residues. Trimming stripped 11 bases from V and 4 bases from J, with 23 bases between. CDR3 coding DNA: TGTGCCTCAGGGGGGGGCGGAAACATCCCCACCGGGGAGCTGTTTTTT. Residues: CASGGGGNIPTGELFF.

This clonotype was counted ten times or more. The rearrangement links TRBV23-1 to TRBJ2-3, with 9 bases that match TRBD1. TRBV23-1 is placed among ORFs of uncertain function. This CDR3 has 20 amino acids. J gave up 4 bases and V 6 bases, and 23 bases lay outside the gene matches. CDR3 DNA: TGCGCCAGCAGACACCCGGGACAGGGTTCGGGGCAGACAACCGCAGATACGCAGTATTTT. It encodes CASRHPGQGSGQTTADTQYF.

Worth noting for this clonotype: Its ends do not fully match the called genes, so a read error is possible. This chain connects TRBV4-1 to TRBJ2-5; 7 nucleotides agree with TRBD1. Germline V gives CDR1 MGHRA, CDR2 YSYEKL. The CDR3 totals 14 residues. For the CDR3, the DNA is TGCGCCAGCAGCCAGGAGACAGGGAAAGAGACCCAGTGCTTC. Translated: CASSQETGKETQCF.

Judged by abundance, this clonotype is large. The CDR3 loop reads CASSSGPNYEQYF. The DNA for the CDR3 is TGTGCCAGCAGTTCCGGACCCAACTACGAGCAGTACTTC. The V and J genes are TRBV7-6 and TRBJ2-7; unclear D gene. CDR1 and CDR2 (germline): SGHVS, FNYEAQ. CDR3 length equals 13 residues. The ends were cut back, 6 bases at V and 3 bases at J, with 12 bases in the middle.

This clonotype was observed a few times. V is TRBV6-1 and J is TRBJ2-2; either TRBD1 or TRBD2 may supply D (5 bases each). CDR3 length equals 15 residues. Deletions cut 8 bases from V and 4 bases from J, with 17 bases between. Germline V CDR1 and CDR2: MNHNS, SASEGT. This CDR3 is CASLRTGPGTGELFF. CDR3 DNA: TGTGCCAGCCTAAGGACGGGGCCGGGCACCGGGGAGCTGTTTTTT.

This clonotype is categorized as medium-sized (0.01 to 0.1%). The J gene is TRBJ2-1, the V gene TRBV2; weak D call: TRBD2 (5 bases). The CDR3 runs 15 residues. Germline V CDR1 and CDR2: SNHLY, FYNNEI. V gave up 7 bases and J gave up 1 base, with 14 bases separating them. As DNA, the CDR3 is TGTGCCAGCACCCCTACTAGAGGTTCCTACAATGAGCAGTTCTTC. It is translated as CASTPTRGSYNEQFF. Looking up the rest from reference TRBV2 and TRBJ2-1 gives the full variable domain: EPEVTQTPSHQVTQMGQEVILRCVPISNHLYFYWYRQILGQKVEFLVSFYNNEISEKSEIFDDQFSVERPDGSNFTLKIRSTKLEDSAMYFCASTPTRGSYNEQFFGPGTRLTVL.

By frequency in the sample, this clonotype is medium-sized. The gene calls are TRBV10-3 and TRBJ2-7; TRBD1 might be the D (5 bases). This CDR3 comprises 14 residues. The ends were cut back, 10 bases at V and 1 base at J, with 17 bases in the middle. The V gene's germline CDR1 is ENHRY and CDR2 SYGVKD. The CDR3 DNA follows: TGTGCCACTCTTGGGGCCCTTTTTTCCTACGAGCAGTACTTC. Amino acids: CATLGALFSYEQYF.

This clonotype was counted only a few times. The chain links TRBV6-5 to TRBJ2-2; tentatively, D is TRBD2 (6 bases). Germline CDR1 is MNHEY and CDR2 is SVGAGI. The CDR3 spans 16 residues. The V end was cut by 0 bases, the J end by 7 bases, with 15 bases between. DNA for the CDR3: TGTGCCAGCAGTTACTCGGTCGGGAGACCTGGCGGGGAGCTGTTTTTT. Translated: CASSYSVGRPGGELFF.

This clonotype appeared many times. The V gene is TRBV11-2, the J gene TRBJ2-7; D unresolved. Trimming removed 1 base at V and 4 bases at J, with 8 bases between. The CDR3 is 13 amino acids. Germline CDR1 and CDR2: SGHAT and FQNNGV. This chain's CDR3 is CASSLGTGYEQYF. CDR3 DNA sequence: TGTGCCAGCAGCTTAGGGACCGGATACGAGCAGTACTTC.

As DNA, the CDR3 is TGTGCCAGCGGGACAGTCTACAATGAGCAGTTCTTC. It translates to CASGTVYNEQFF. The chain is built from TRBV7-9 and TRBJ2-1; 7 nucleotides line up with TRBD1. This CDR3 has 12 amino acids. V lost 8 bases to trimming and J lost 3 bases; unmatched junction nucleotides: 1. The germline CDR1 and CDR2 sequences are SEHNR and FQNEAQ (reference sequence).

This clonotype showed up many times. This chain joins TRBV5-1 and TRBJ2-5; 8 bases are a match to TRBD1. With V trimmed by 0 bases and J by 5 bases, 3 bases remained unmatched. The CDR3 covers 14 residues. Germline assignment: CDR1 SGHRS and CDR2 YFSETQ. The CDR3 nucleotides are TGCGCCAGCAGCTTGGCGACAGGGGTGGAGACCCAGTACTTC. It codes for CASSLATGVETQYF.